This record concerns one T cell receptor (beta chain) sequence. The antigen is undetermined. Germline lookup yields CDR1 DFQATT and CDR2 SNEGSKA (reference sequence). The CDR3 totals 16 residues. Trimming cost V 0 bases and J 4 bases; bases outside gene matches: 9. TCRdb re-called the RT-PCR reads through MiXCR, storing one row per CDR3 protein. Seen here are about 780,000 distinct CDR3 sequences, around 18% observed once, and the top ten hold approximately 11%. The data were obtained in a study of response to subunit inactivated influenza vaccine. Study conclusions and caveats: The authors offered the suggestion that each seasonal influenza vaccination recruits few new T cells.

This sequence originates from a man in his fifties who received an inactivated influenza vaccine. The chain combines TRBV20-1 with TRBJ2-1; 7 nucleotides agree with TRBD2. The sequenced sample was PBMCs from blood, obtained roughly 5 days after vaccination. The CDR3 region has the DNA TGCAGTGCTAGAGATGGGCGAGCGGGGAGGTACAATGAGCAGTTCTTC. It translates to CSARDGRAGRYNEQFF.